This T cell receptor (beta chain) stems from a study of PD-L1 blockade in urothelial cancer. About the research overall: Study patients had been treated with 0 to 3 previous chemotherapy regimens.

Study results and caveats: Stronger expansion of tumor-associated clones in blood at 3 weeks distinguished durable-benefit patients.

The time point: peripheral blood 6 weeks after treatment start. Each patient contributed between 1 and 8 total time points of blood mononuclear cells, pretreatment and during treatment. Points on this clone: Its antigen is still unknown.

Only in-frame clones appear in the TCRdb table, and some are missing; sequencing was by immunoSEQ multiplex PCR. The data hold around 80,000 clones, with under 95% observed a single time. The starting material was PBMCs, obtained around atezolizumab (anti-PD-L1) treatment. This TCR was recovered from an elderly woman with urothelial cancer.

The CDR3 spells CASSWTEMRLTEAFF. The CDR3 bases are TGTGCCAGCAGCTGGACAGAAATGAGGCTCACTGAAGCTTTCTTT. The chain links TRBV5-6 to TRBJ1-1; D may be TRBD1 (6 bases). Trimming took off 3 bases at V and 4 bases at J, with 16 bases between the two ends. Germline CDR1 is SGHDT and CDR2 is YYEEEE. The CDR3 is made up of 15 amino acids.